Following are 9 T cell receptor beta chains from one sample sequenced in a study of blood T cell repertoires in COVID-19. TCRdb's table, derived via immunoSEQ multiplex PCR, lists solely in-frame clones and lacks some. Among about 270,000 clones, over 70% were seen once, and the ten largest hold roughly 5.8%. The sequenced sample was peripheral blood. The source of these receptors is a man older than 75 with acute or convalescent COVID-19.

The CDR3 region is CASNRDGQGRNEQFF. The CDR3 region has the DNA TGTGCCAGCAATCGAGATGGACAGGGTAGGAATGAGCAGTTCTTC. This chain uses TRBV9 with TRBJ2-1; 8 bases line up with TRBD1. The CDR3 has 15 amino acids. J gave up 7 bases and V 6 bases, and 12 bases lay outside the gene matches. Germline CDR1 SGDLS, CDR2 YYNGEE.

This chain links TRBV6-4 with TRBJ1-6; TRBD1 matches 8 bases. Germline CDR1 reads MRHNA; CDR2 reads SNTAGT. The CDR3 consists of 17 residues. V lost 2 bases to trimming and J lost 4 bases; unmatched junction nucleotides: 7. The CDR3 sequence: CASSDPGTGLYNSPLHF. As DNA, the CDR3 is TGTGCCAGCAGTGACCCGGGGACAGGACTGTATAATTCACCCCTCCACTTT.

The chain has TRBV19 and TRBJ1-2, with TRBD1 as a possible D gene (5 bases). This CDR3 has 15 amino acids. Deletions cut 5 bases from V and 2 bases from J, with 15 bases between. Germline loops: CDR1 LNHDA, CDR2 SQIVND (reference sequence). The CDR3 loop is CASSVPGLKNYGYTF. The CDR3 DNA reads TGTGCCAGTAGTGTCCCGGGACTTAAAAACTATGGCTACACCTTC.

The CDR3 nucleotides are TGTGCCAGTAGTATCGGACAGGCCGGAAACACCATATATTTT. Its translation is CASSIGQAGNTIYF. The chain joins TRBV19 to TRBJ1-3; TRBD1 aligns across 7 bases. CDR1 LNHDA and CDR2 SQIVND come from the germline V gene (reference sequence). Losses at the gene ends were 3 bases for V and 4 bases for J; bases not matched to a gene: 3. The CDR3 covers 14 residues.

V gene TRBV2 combines with J gene TRBJ1-3; TRBD1 agrees at 9 bases. V was pared by 4 bases and J by 3 bases, with 4 bases of the junction left unmatched. The germline gives CDR1 SNHLY, CDR2 FYNNEI. The CDR3 has 15 amino acids. CDR3 sequence: CASSAQTGGGNTIYF. In DNA, the CDR3 is TGTGCCAGCAGTGCCCAGACAGGGGGTGGAAACACCATATATTTT. Together with reference TRBV2 and TRBJ1-3, the CDR3 gives the full variable domain: EPEVTQTPSHQVTQMGQEVILRCVPISNHLYFYWYRQILGQKVEFLVSFYNNEISEKSEIFDDQFSVERPDGSNFTLKIRSTKLEDSAMYFCASSAQTGGGNTIYFGEGSWLTVV.

This chain joins TRBV28 and TRBJ1-6; 7 nucleotides match TRBD1. The V gene's germline CDR1 is MDHEN and CDR2 SYDVKM. The CDR3 covers 15 residues. The V gene end was trimmed by 5 bases and the J gene end by 10 bases; junction bases not matched to a gene: 11. The CDR3 sequence is CASSPGTVLKSPLHF. CDR3 nucleotide sequence: TGTGCCAGCAGTCCCGGGACAGTTCTCAAATCACCCCTCCACTTT.

CDR3 protein: CATRTSGGADQTQYF. The CDR3, as DNA: TGTGCCACACGGACTAGCGGGGGGGCCGATCAGACCCAGTACTTC. The chain joins TRBV10-3 to TRBJ2-5, with TRBD2 identical over 15 bases. The CDR3 is 15 residues long. Germline CDR1 ENHRY, CDR2 SYGVKD. Trimming took 10 bases from V and 6 from J; bases not matched to a gene: 9.

This chain links TRBV30 with TRBJ1-4; 7 positions agree with TRBD1. The length of the CDR3 is 15 residues. V gave up 3 bases and J gave up 0 bases; unmatched junction bases: 4. The germline CDR1 and CDR2 sequences are GTSNPN and SVGIG (reference sequence). The CDR3 nucleotides read TGTGCCTGGAGCCTACAGGGGCCAACTAATGAAAAACTGTTTTTT. Amino acids: CAWSLQGPTNEKLFF.

This sequence joins TRBV6-2 or TRBV6-3 and TRBJ2-2; D call uncertain. Trimming cost V 5 bases and J 1 base, with 17 bases left between them. This CDR3 has 17 amino acids. CDR1 is MNHEY and CDR2 is SVGEGT in the germline V gene. The CDR3 nucleotides read TGTGCCAGCAGTACAAGACTGATGGCGCAGAACACCGGGGAGCTGTTTTTT. Residues: CASSTRLMAQNTGELFF.